The clone carrying this T cell receptor beta chain appeared many times. Original processing notes: Amplification from reference gene primers served as the basis for estimated nucleated cell counts. The data were produced by immunoSEQ multiplex PCR, yet TCRdb's version contains in-frame clones alone and is incomplete. That table gives V, J and clone size, and the DNA gave D and trimming. The table records roughly 130,000 clones, around 80% of them present only once. V dropped 6 bases and J dropped 7; count of bases not matched to a gene: 9. The CDR3 runs 13 residues. The data were obtained in a study of blood T cell repertoires in COVID-19.

V is TRBV12-3 or TRBV12-4 and J is TRBJ2-7, with 7 bases aligning to TRBD1. The TCR sequence derives from a man aged 70-80 years with acute or convalescent COVID-19. The sample consisted of peripheral blood. The CDR3, as DNA: TGTGCCAGCAGGCGACAGGGAACGGGGGAGCAGTACTTC. Translated, it gives CASRRQGTGEQYF.